These T cell receptor beta chains were read from a single sample in a study of T cell changes during pregnancy in multiple sclerosis. Libraries were prepared by immunoSEQ multiplex PCR; TCRdb keeps only in-frame clonotypes and omits some of them. The sample holds under 35,000 clones; less than 90% are singletons and the top ten take around 8.6%. The sequences come from CD8+ T cells from peripheral blood mononuclear cells, collected before pregnancy. The source of these receptors is a female donor with multiple sclerosis, enrolled in a pregnancy study. Both conserved end residues are part of each CDR3. A D gene is named only where the DNA matches it firmly. A clone size is listed for some rows: how often the clone was seen (once, few, many), or a class if it is expanded.

d_gene,abundance,v_gene,j_gene,CDR3nt,CDR3aa
.,.,TRBV28,TRBJ2-3,TGTGCCAGCAGTTCGGGGACAAAGTCCTTCACAGATACGCAGTATTTT,CASSSGTKSFTDTQYF
.,.,TRBV7-9,TRBJ2-7,TGTGCCAGCAGCTCCTCAGCGGACTACGAGCAGTACTTC,CASSSSADYEQYF
.,few,TRBV19,TRBJ1-1,TGTGCCAGTAGTACCAGGACTGTCCTTGAAGCTTTCTTT,CASSTRTVLEAFF
.,.,TRBV5-6,TRBJ1-4,TGTGCCAGCAGCTTGGCAGGTTACCTTGAAAAACTGTTTTTT,CASSLAGYLEKLFF
.,.,TRBV9,TRBJ2-7,TGTGCCAGCAGCGTAGGCGGGGAGAACTACGAGCAGTACTTC,CASSVGGENYEQYF
.,.,TRBV6-1,TRBJ1-1,TGTGCCAGCAGGTGGGAGCCATCGCCTGAAGCTTTCTTT,CASRWEPSPEAFF
TRBD1,.,TRBV19,TRBJ1-1,TGTGCCAGTAGCTACGGTCCCGGGACAGGGTTGAGGACTGAAGCTTTCTTT,CASSYGPGTGLRTEAFF
.,.,TRBV6-5,TRBJ1-4,TGTGCCAGCAGTTATCGACAGCACATTAATGAAAAACTGTTTTTT,CASSYRQHINEKLFF
.,.,TRBV7-9,TRBJ1-2,TGTGCCAGCAGCTCCCGGGAGGGAAGCTATGGCTACACCTTC,CASSSREGSYGYTF
.,.,TRBV9,TRBJ2-1,TGTGCCAGCAGCGTAGGCCAGCGGACCTACAATGAGCAGTTCTTC,CASSVGQRTYNEQFF
.,.,TRBV9,TRBJ1-1,TGTGCCAGCAGCGTAGGGGCAGCACTCACTGAAGCTTTCTTT,CASSVGAALTEAFF
.,medium-sized,TRBV29-1,TRBJ2-2,TGCAGCGTTGACACGGGTACGGGGGAGCTGTTTTTT,CSVDTGTGELFF
TRBD2,.,TRBV28,TRBJ2-5,TGTGCCAGCATACTAGCGGGGGGCGGGGGCGAGACCCAGTACTTC,CASILAGGGGETQYF
.,.,TRBV29-1,TRBJ2-2,TGCAGCGTTGAAAAGGCGGGGGCCTACACCGGGGAGCTGTTTTTT,CSVEKAGAYTGELFF
.,.,TRBV10-3,TRBJ1-1,TGTGCCATCAGTGGCTTGGGGGGCACTGAAGCTTTCTTT,CAISGLGGTEAFF
.,.,TRBV6-5,TRBJ2-2,TGTGCCAGCAGTTACTTGGAGGGACAGAGGGCGGAGCTGTTTTTT,CASSYLEGQRAELFF